These T cell receptor beta chains were read from a single sample in a study of blood T cell repertoires in COVID-19. Measured with immunoSEQ multiplex PCR; TCRdb has only the in-frame clones, and not every one. The table includes some 150,000 clones, 80% detected once. Sample: peripheral blood. These receptors were taken from a man aged 55 to 70 with acute or convalescent COVID-19. The CDR3 runs from the conserved cysteine through the conserved F or W. D genes are given only for firm matches. Expanded clones are given a class, and other clones once, few, many or no size at all.

abundance	v_gene	j_gene	d_gene	CDR3aa	CDR3nt
once	TRBV28	TRBJ2-2	TRBD2	CASSSPTSGNTGELFF	TGTGCCAGCAGTTCACCGACTAGCGGAAACACCGGGGAGCTGTTTTTT
-	TRBV6-5	TRBJ2-3	-	CASSPQRSPPPYF	TGTGCCAGCAGTCCCCAGAGGAGCCCTCCCCCGTATTTT
-	TRBV5-4	TRBJ2-2	TRBD1	CASSTRDRAGELFF	TGTGCCAGCAGCACGCGGGACAGGGCAGGGGAGCTGTTTTTT
-	TRBV29-1	TRBJ2-5	-	CSAVGAGKETQYF	TGCAGCGCTGTGGGGGCAGGGAAAGAGACCCAGTACTTC
few	TRBV9	TRBJ1-4	-	CASSAGVTNEKLFF	TGTGCCAGCAGCGCAGGGGTCACCAATGAAAAACTGTTTTTT
few	TRBV5-1	TRBJ2-7	TRBD1	CASSFTGTGFTEQYF	TGCGCCAGCAGCTTTACCGGGACAGGCTTTACCGAGCAGTACTTC
-	TRBV19	TRBJ2-1	-	CASSIIQDSRSYNEQFF	TGTGCCAGTAGTATAATCCAAGACAGCCGCTCCTACAATGAGCAGTTCTTC
-	TRBV5-4	TRBJ1-4	-	CASSQKVASSEKLFF	TGTGCCAGCAGCCAGAAGGTAGCGAGTAGTGAAAAACTGTTTTTT
-	TRBV19	TRBJ1-1	-	CASSIGTRDTEAFF	TGTGCCAGTAGTATAGGAACCCGGGACACTGAAGCTTTCTTT
-	TRBV27	TRBJ1-2	-	CASSPQGYYGYTF	TGTGCCAGCAGTCCGCAGGGATACTATGGCTACACCTTC
-	TRBV24-1	TRBJ1-4	-	CATSDLTGIDEKLFF	TGTGCCACCAGTGATTTGACAGGGATCGATGAAAAACTGTTTTTT
-	TRBV5-1	TRBJ1-1	TRBD1	CASSPGPGGTEAFF	TGCGCCAGCAGTCCGGGCCCAGGGGGCACTGAAGCTTTCTTT
-	TRBV27	TRBJ1-2	-	CASSSPRGGGYGYTF	TGTGCCAGCAGTTCCCCCCGGGGCGGGGGCTATGGCTACACCTTC
-	TRBV4-3	TRBJ2-7	TRBD2	CASSQDRLAGGEQYF	TGCGCCAGCAGCCAAGATCGACTAGCGGGTGGTGAGCAGTACTTC
-	TRBV18	TRBJ1-1	-	CASSPGVGGRNTEAFF	TGTGCCAGCTCACCGGGGGTCGGGGGTCGAAACACTGAAGCTTTCTTT
-	TRBV19	TRBJ2-2	TRBD1	CASSTTQGAGGELFF	TGTGCCAGTAGTACGACACAGGGGGCCGGCGGGGAGCTGTTTTTT
-	TRBV28	TRBJ1-3	TRBD1	CASSRSQGVTGNTIYF	TGTGCCAGCAGCCGTAGCCAGGGGGTTACTGGAAACACCATATATTTT
-	TRBV28	TRBJ2-3	TRBD1	CASSRRAGGFTRTDTQYF	TGTGCCAGCAGCCGCCGGGCAGGGGGCTTTACTAGGACAGATACGCAGTATTTT
-	TRBV7-2	TRBJ1-1	-	CASSPRQFNTEAFF	TGTGCCAGCAGCCCTAGACAGTTTAACACTGAAGCTTTCTTT
-	TRBV19	TRBJ2-7	-	CASSMPRQGGGFYEQYF	TGTGCCAGTAGTATGCCTCGACAGGGAGGAGGTTTCTACGAGCAGTACTTC
once	TRBV19	TRBJ1-2	-	CASSIDSPGGGYTF	TGTGCCAGTAGTATCGACAGCCCGGGCGGTGGCTACACCTTC
-	TRBV7-2	TRBJ1-6	TRBD1	CASSFSGQGNSPLHF	TGTGCCAGCAGCTTTTCGGGACAGGGGAATTCACCCCTCCACTTT
few	TRBV5-1	TRBJ2-7	TRBD1	CASSLVEAGGGEQYF	TGCGCCAGCAGCTTGGTAGAGGCAGGGGGCGGCGAGCAGTACTTC
-	TRBV6-5	TRBJ1-6	TRBD1	CASTTGQGVYSPLHF	TGTGCCAGCACTACCGGACAGGGGGTTTATTCACCCCTCCACTTT
-	TRBV7-2	TRBJ2-7	-	CASSSMGSSYEQYF	TGTGCCAGCTCATCGATGGGGAGCTCCTACGAGCAGTACTTC
-	TRBV5-4	TRBJ2-2	-	CASSLNRLVGTGELFF	TGTGCCAGCAGCTTGAATCGGCTAGTAGGCACCGGGGAGCTGTTTTTT
-	TRBV24-1	TRBJ1-5	-	CATSDPGDLTQHF	TGTGCCACCAGTGACCCGGGGGACCTCACCCAGCATTTT
-	TRBV27	TRBJ2-5	-	CASTLRRGLQETQYF	TGTGCCAGCACCCTCCGACGGGGGTTACAAGAGACCCAGTACTTC
-	TRBV25-1	TRBJ2-3	TRBD2	CASSESSGRAREDTQYF	TGTGCCAGCAGTGAATCTAGCGGGAGGGCCAGGGAAGATACGCAGTATTTT
-	TRBV21-1	TRBJ1-4	-	CASSIVRTGPNEKLFF	TGTGCCAGCAGCATTGTAAGGACAGGCCCTAATGAAAAACTGTTTTTT
-	TRBV5-1	TRBJ1-1	-	CASSPGTRRTEAFF	TGCGCCAGCAGCCCGGGGACAAGACGGACTGAAGCTTTCTTT
-	TRBV7-3	TRBJ2-5	TRBD1	CASSLGLGGQGWTQYF	TGTGCCAGCAGCTTAGGTTTGGGGGGACAGGGATGGACCCAGTACTTC
-	TRBV24-1	TRBJ1-2	-	CATSDSGYGYTF	TGTGCCACCAGTGATTCAGGGTATGGCTACACCTTC
-	TRBV30	TRBJ1-5	-	CAWSIQGKGDQPQHF	TGTGCCTGGAGTATACAGGGTAAGGGGGATCAGCCCCAGCATTTT
-	TRBV28	TRBJ1-6	TRBD1	CASSVIGTGVNSPLHF	TGTGCCAGCAGCGTAATCGGGACAGGGGTTAATTCACCCCTCCACTTT
-	TRBV28	TRBJ1-5	TRBD1	CASRPRQGNNQPQHF	TGTGCCAGCAGACCTCGACAGGGGAACAATCAGCCCCAGCATTTT